The present T cell receptor (beta chain) was sequenced within a study of vaccination effects on CD4 cells after COVID-19. As to this clone: Its antigen remains unidentified.

The germline V gene encodes CDR1 SGHRS and CDR2 YFSETQ. The junction had 7 bases not matched to a gene; V was cut back by 3 bases and J by 2 bases. This CDR3 contains 16 residues. Measured with immunoSEQ multiplex PCR; TCRdb has only the in-frame clones, and not every one. The repertoire holds 45,000 to 55,000 clones, with roughly two thirds as singletons. Isolating CD4+ T cells followed about 10 days of culture. Each participant received a vaccine that was either BNT162b2 or mRNA-1273, given as two doses. The study found no prior SARS-CoV-2 infection in the vaccine recipients, who tested negative for nucleocapsid antibodies. On both days 3 and 7, half of the culture medium was replaced with IL-2 medium. Study-level results: Healthy vaccinees showed cross-reactivity with common cold coronaviruses in only 1 of 255 vaccine-induced clones.

This receptor was obtained from a human donor who received a COVID-19 vaccine. Sequences were derived from CD4+ T cells from PBMCs cultured without peptide, sampled after COVID-19 vaccination. The chain is built from TRBV5-1 and TRBJ2-3, with 9 bases matching TRBD2. The CDR3, as DNA: TGCGCCAGCAGCTCCTCTAGCGGGGCGACCACAGATACGCAGTATTTT. It yields the protein CASSSSSGATTDTQYF.